Sequencing of this T cell receptor beta chain was carried out in a study of beta chain features in type 1 diabetes. Study context: What patients shared with healthy donors was a similar profile of age, gender and cell yields.

Study results and caveats: Significant though moderate, a shortening of TCRB CDR3s appeared in all four CD4+ subsets of Type 1 diabetes patients. HLA influence on TCRB rearrangement stayed unresolved here.

Since all of the isolated RNA was reverse transcribed, expressed TCRB transcripts were what got sequenced. There were approximately 3.5 million reads on average in the naive, central memory and regulatory T cell samples. Assay used: immunoSEQ multiplex PCR; TCRdb lists only in-frame clones, some missing. The table has 95,000 to 150,000 clones, 16% seen once; the top ten hold over 2%. In the case of this clone: Its antigen is not known.

From germline, CDR1 is KGHSH and CDR2 LQKENI. V gave up 6 bases and J gave up 6 bases, with 18 bases separating them. The CDR3 extends over 15 amino acids. Sequenced sample: central memory CD4+ T cells from blood. The sequence was collected from a man aged 25-45 years with type 1 diabetes. The gene calls are TRBV18 and TRBJ2-1; D is uncertain. CDR3 in DNA: TGTGCCAGCTCCTCCGGGCCCAATGCTGGCAATGAGCAGTTCTTC. This sequence encodes CASSSGPNAGNEQFF.